A selection of T cell receptor beta chains follows, all from one sample in a study of beta chain features in type 1 diabetes. The protocol was immunoSEQ multiplex PCR, while the TCRdb copy is restricted to in-frame clones and leaves out a portion. The profile shows some 150,000 clones, about 8.7% of them singletons. Sequenced input: central memory CD4+ T cells from blood. Source of these receptors: a man younger than 35 in good health. Both conserved end residues are part of each CDR3. A D gene is named only where the DNA matches it firmly. For some rows the clone size is stated as once, few or many, or as a class when expanded; others skip it.

TRBV9	TRBJ1-1	TRBD1	few	TGTGCCAGCAGCCCCGTCGGGACAGGGGTAGGTAACACTGAAGCTTTCTTT	CASSPVGTGVGNTEAFF
TRBV30	TRBJ1-3	.	few	TGTGCCTGGAGTATAACTGGAAACACCATATATTTT	CAWSITGNTIYF
TRBV11-3	TRBJ2-5	TRBD1	few	TGTGCCAGCAGCCCAAGGGACAGCGTACAAGAGACCCAGTACTTC	CASSPRDSVQETQYF
TRBV6-6	TRBJ2-7	.	few	TGTGCCAGCAGGGGGGGTTTGGAATCCTACGAGCAGTACTTC	CASRGGLESYEQYF
TRBV7-9	TRBJ2-3	.	few	TGTGCCAGCAGCTTAGGGAGCGTGAGCACAGATACGCAGTATTTT	CASSLGSVSTDTQYF
TRBV5-1	TRBJ2-1	.	.	TGCGCCAGCAGCATGACAGGACGCGGCGGTGAGCAGTTCTTC	CASSMTGRGGEQFF
TRBV9	TRBJ2-6	TRBD1	.	TGTGCCAGCAGCGAAGACAGGGGGAGCTCTGGGGCCAACGTCCTGACTTTC	CASSEDRGSSGANVLTF
TRBV5-1	TRBJ2-7	TRBD1	.	TGCGCCAGCAGCTTTGGACAGGACGAGCAGTACTTC	CASSFGQDEQYF
TRBV10-3	TRBJ2-1	.	few	TGTGCCATCAGTGGGAGTTTGGTGAGTGAGCAGTTCTTC	CAISGSLVSEQFF
TRBV6-1	TRBJ2-3	.	.	TGTGCCAGCAGTGTAGGAAGGACATACACAGATACGCAGTATTTT	CASSVGRTYTDTQYF
TRBV27	TRBJ1-6	.	.	TGTGCCAGCACCGTAACGGCTAGCTCCTATAATTCACCCCTCCACTTT	CASTVTASSYNSPLHF
TRBV7-3	TRBJ2-5	TRBD2	.	TGTGCCAGCAGCGCTAGACTAGCGGAACAAGAGACCCAGTACTTC	CASSARLAEQETQYF
TRBV6-5	TRBJ1-1	.	few	TGTGCCAGCAGTTTCCTACTGCGGAACACTGAAGCTTTCTTT	CASSFLLRNTEAFF
TRBV6-5	TRBJ2-1	TRBD2	few	TGTGCCAGCAGGAGAACTAGCGGGGGCTACAATGAGCAGTTCTTC	CASRRTSGGYNEQFF
TRBV5-4	TRBJ1-2	TRBD1	.	TGTGCCAGCAGCAGCGGCAGGGGGACCTATGGCTACACCTTC	CASSSGRGTYGYTF
TRBV5-1	TRBJ1-2	.	.	TGCGCCAGCAGCAACTGGGACGGCGGGAGGTATGGCTACACCTTC	CASSNWDGGRYGYTF
TRBV19	TRBJ2-7	.	few	TGTGCCAGTAGTATAGATGGTTGGAGTTCCGAGCAGTACTTC	CASSIDGWSSEQYF
TRBV4-2	TRBJ2-4	.	.	TGTGCCAGCAGCCAAGCTTCCCAATCAGTCAAAAACATTCAGTACTTC	CASSQASQSVKNIQYF
TRBV5-6	TRBJ2-7	TRBD2	few	TGTGCCAGCAGCACCCCGGGAGGGGGTGGACACGAGCAGTACTTC	CASSTPGGGGHEQYF
TRBV4-3	TRBJ2-7	TRBD2	few	TGCGCCAGCAGCCAAGCTACTAGCGGGGGGGCCGAGCAGTACTTC	CASSQATSGGAEQYF
TRBV4-2	TRBJ2-1	.	.	TGTGCCAGCAGCCAAGAAGGTTCAGGGTCGGTGGGGTGGTCCAATGAGCAGTTCTTC	CASSQEGSGSVGWSNEQFF
TRBV7-9	TRBJ2-2	TRBD2	few	TGTGCCAGCAGCCTCCCGTTTGGGGGGGAAAATGGGGAGCTGTTTTTT	CASSLPFGGENGELFF